The 18 T cell receptor beta chains presented below share a single source sample, sequenced in a study of CD8+ T cells in alopecia areata. RNA extraction and reverse transcription yielded cDNA as sequencing template. Assay: immunoSEQ multiplex PCR; the TCRdb copy retains only in-frame clones and omits some. Of approximately 99,000 clones in the sample, 59% are singletons; the top ten hold 20% to 25%. Specimen: CD8+ T cells sorted from blood. The receptors come from a human donor in good health.

The gene calls are TRBV14 and TRBJ2-2, with a tentative D call TRBD2 (7 bases). The CDR3 is 18 residues long. The germline gives CDR1 SGHDN, CDR2 FVKESK. The V and J ends lost 3 bases and 0 bases respectively, with 17 bases between them. The CDR3 region has the DNA TGTGCCAGCAGCCATATAGCGAGCGGGGACACGAACACCGGGGAGCTGTTTTTT. Translated, it gives CASSHIASGDTNTGELFF.

CDR3 nucleotides: TGTGCCTCTCGGCTGGGAAACACCATATATTTT. It encodes CASRLGNTIYF. This chain joins TRBV6-6 and TRBJ1-3; unclear D gene. Germline V gene data show CDR1 as MNHNY and CDR2 as SVGAGI (reference sequence). This CDR3 region has 11 residues. V shed 11 bases and J shed 4 bases, with 9 bases lying between them.

Worth noting for this clone: An end of the junction does not agree with germline; a read error may underlie this. This rearrangement joins TRBV7-9 to TRBJ2-1; 8 bases agree with TRBD2. The CDR3 is made up of 18 amino acids. The germline CDR1 and CDR2 sequences are SEHNR and FQNEAQ (reference sequence). CDR3 loop: CASSVAGFGGRIYNEQFF. The CDR3 DNA is TGTGCCAGCAGCGTAGCGGGGTTCGGGGGGCGTATTTACAATGAGCAGTTCTTC.

There are many counts of this clone. The chain recombines TRBV6-4 with TRBJ2-3; D may be TRBD1 or TRBD2 (6 bases each). Between the trimmed V and J ends, which lost 3 bases and 6 bases, there was a span of 19 bases. Germline V CDR1 and CDR2: MRHNA, SNTAGT. This CDR3 is built from 16 residues. The CDR3 loop reads CASSDSPEGGLDTQYF. CDR3 in DNA: TGTGCCAGCAGTGATTCCCCGGAGGGGGGCCTGGATACGCAGTATTTT.

This clone was observed a few times. CDR3 amino acids: CASSYSSVNTEAFF. The CDR3 DNA sequence: TGTGCCAGCAGTTACTCGTCAGTGAACACTGAAGCTTTCTTT. V gene TRBV6-5 combines with J gene TRBJ1-1; unclear D gene. V gave up 0 bases and J gave up 0 bases, with 5 bases separating them. This CDR3 has 14 amino acids. The germline V gene has CDR1 MNHEY and CDR2 SVGAGI.

This clone was seen only once. The rearrangement joins TRBV4-1 to TRBJ2-3; tentative D call: TRBD2 (6 bases). V lost 3 bases to trimming and J lost 1 base, with 14 bases between them. Per germline, CDR1 MGHRA and CDR2 YSYEKL. The CDR3 spans 16 residues. CDR3: CASSHPGGSGTDTQYF. The CDR3 DNA reads as TGCGCCAGCAGCCATCCCGGGGGTAGCGGCACAGATACGCAGTATTTT.

The rearrangement uses TRBV6-5 and TRBJ2-7; D perhaps matches TRBD1 (6 bases). The CDR3 covers 16 residues. Germline-derived CDR1 and CDR2 are MNHEY and SVGAGI. Trimming stripped 0 bases from V and 1 base from J, with 13 bases between. This CDR3 reads CASSYSNAGASYEQYF. The DNA of the CDR3 is TGTGCCAGCAGTTACTCGAACGCAGGGGCATCCTACGAGCAGTACTTC.

The V call is TRBV5-6, the J call TRBJ2-3; tentative D call: TRBD2 (5 bases). Germline V gene sequence: CDR1 SGHDT, CDR2 YYEEEE. The CDR3 extends over 12 amino acids. Trimming pared 5 bases from V and 4 bases from J, leaving 8 bases between. For the CDR3, the DNA is TGTGCCAGCAGTTGGGAGTCAGATACGCAGTATTTT. This translates into CASSWESDTQYF.

The table lists this clone with a count of one. V is TRBV30 and J is TRBJ2-1; D not resolved. Trimming removed 5 bases from V and 8 bases from J, with 19 bases in between. CDR1 GTSNPN and CDR2 SVGIG come from the germline V gene (reference sequence). The CDR3 is 14 amino acids. Written as DNA, the CDR3 is TGTGCCTGGTCCCCTGACGCAGGTGTCGATGAGCAGTTCTTC. Translation gives CAWSPDAGVDEQFF.

The chain uses TRBV7-9 and TRBJ2-2, with unresolved D. With 1 base removed from V and 10 bases from J, the gap between germline ends came to 19 bases. There are 16 residues in the CDR3. Germline CDR1 reads SEHNR; CDR2 reads FQNEAQ (reference sequence). CDR3 nucleotide sequence: TGTGCCAGCAGCTTAGTTCCAGAAACCAATCCGATGGAGCTGTTTTTT. It is translated as CASSLVPETNPMELFF.

The V call is TRBV5-6, the J call TRBJ2-7; 7 bases are a match to TRBD1. The CDR3 totals 14 residues. The germline CDR1 and CDR2 sequences are SGHDT and YYEEEE. The junction had 11 bases not matched to a gene; V was cut back by 2 bases and J by 9 bases. CDR3 DNA: TGTGCCAGCAGCTTCGGGACAGAGAACCTGGCGCAGTACTTC. Its protein product is CASSFGTENLAQYF.

The chain has TRBV29-1 and TRBJ2-7; 7 bases align to TRBD2. The ends lost 4 bases at V and 1 base at J; junction bases unmatched: 7. The CDR3 covers 14 residues. Germline loops: CDR1 SQVTM, CDR2 ANQGSEA. CDR3 protein: CSVAGLGGSYEQYF. The CDR3 nucleotides read TGCAGCGTTGCGGGACTCGGGGGGTCCTACGAGCAGTACTTC.

Only one count was recorded for this clone. The chain combines TRBV7-8 with TRBJ2-4; D might be TRBD2 (5 bases). V lost 1 base and J lost 5, with 15 bases in between. The CDR3 length is 16 residues. The germline gives CDR1 SGHVS, CDR2 FQNEAQ. CDR3 nucleotide sequence: TGTGCCAGCAGCTTAGTTCTGGGAAGGACTCAAAACATTCAGTACTTC. Protein: CASSLVLGRTQNIQYF.

V gene TRBV6-1 combines with J gene TRBJ2-5; no definite D call. Germline-derived CDR1 and CDR2 are MNHNS and SASEGT. The CDR3 length is 12 residues. The V and J ends lost 3 bases and 2 bases respectively, with 4 bases between them. CDR3 nucleotide sequence: TGTGCCAGCAGTGAGGAGCAAGAGACCCAGTACTTC. Its protein is CASSEEQETQYF.

This clone came up a few times. This rearrangement joins TRBV29-1 to TRBJ1-2; weak D call: TRBD1 (6 bases). Germline V gives CDR1 SQVTM, CDR2 ANQGSEA. The CDR3 length is 14 residues. V lost 3 bases and J 2 bases, leaving 13 bases between the germline ends. The CDR3 DNA reads as TGCAGCGTTGAGGACAGCCTTTCGAACTATGGCTACACCTTC. It codes for CSVEDSLSNYGYTF.

A few counts support this clone. The genes are TRBV13 and TRBJ2-5, with D possibly being TRBD2 (5 bases). Looked up from germline, CDR1 is PRHDT and CDR2 is FYEKMQ (reference sequence). There are 14 residues in the CDR3. V shed 5 bases and J shed 4 bases, with 14 bases lying between them. The DNA for the CDR3 is TGTGCCAGCAGCGTCTGGACTGGAAGAGAGACCCAGTACTTC. Its translation: CASSVWTGRETQYF.

The J gene is TRBJ1-5, the V gene TRBV9; D not certain. Germline CDR1 is SGDLS and CDR2 is YYNGEE. The CDR3 loop spans 13 amino acids. The V end was cut by 0 bases, the J end by 4 bases, with 5 bases between. This CDR3 is CASSVGVNQPQHF. The CDR3 bases are TGTGCCAGCAGCGTAGGGGTTAATCAGCCCCAGCATTTT.

In its sample, this clone was seen once. The chain links TRBV7-6 to TRBJ2-3; no firm D call. Germline assignment: CDR1 SGHVS and CDR2 FNYEAQ. The CDR3 length is 13 residues. V shed 2 bases and J shed 4 bases, with 7 bases lying between them. The CDR3 loop is CASSLRVADTQYF. The CDR3 nucleotides read TGTGCCAGCAGCTTAAGGGTCGCAGATACGCAGTATTTT. Filled out from reference TRBV7-6 and TRBJ2-3, the complete variable domain reads GAGVSQSPRYKVTKRGQDVALRCDPISGHVSLYWYRQALGQGPEFLTYFNYEAQQDKSGLPNDRFSAERPEGSISTLTIQRTEQRDSAMYRCASSLRVADTQYFGPGTRLTVL.